This T cell receptor (beta chain) appears in the sequencing data of a study of OX40 agonist ivuxolimab in advanced cancers. Study-level background: Ivuxolimab was an agonistic, fully human IgG2 monoclonal antibody directed against OX40 (CD134), a costimulatory receptor. Intravenous ivuxolimab was administered to patients every 2 weeks at six dose levels: 0.01, 0.1, 0.3, 1.5, 3 and 10 mg/kg. Among the 50 to 55 dose-escalation patients, about 20 had hepatocellular carcinoma, 15 or so melanoma, 9 renal cell carcinoma and 9 head and neck cancer. In the dose-escalation cohort, roughly 80% of patients were male, and the mean age was roughly 60 years, with a range of about 23 to 80. Prior anti-PD-1, anti-PD-L1 or anti-CTLA-4 therapy was permitted, and checkpoint inhibitors had been received by around 40% of dose-escalation patients. Partial responses occurred in three dose-escalation patients, of whom one had hepatocellular carcinoma and two had cutaneous melanoma. The purpose of peripheral TCRbeta sequencing was to test whether ivuxolimab changed TCR sequence diversity and led to clonal T-cell expansion. The paper describes the monotherapy dose-escalation part (N of about 55 patients) of the phase I trial of ivuxolimab.

Trimming at the junction amounts to 0 bases on V and 7 bases on J, and the germline ends lie 11 bases apart. From the cysteine up to the phenylalanine, the CDR3 has a length of 13 residues. Here the CDR3 DNA is all that survives: 39 bases in frame from base 1. CDR1 and CDR2, per the germline V gene, are SGHRS and YFSETQ. In regard to this clone: Its specific antigen is unknown. Per-nucleotide qualities are absent, and no much larger clonotype sits a single base away.

Overall study results and their limits: At doses of 0.1 to 3.0 mg/kg, clonal expansion of both CD4+ and CD8+ T cells in blood was seen between baseline and week 6. In the 0.1-3.0 mg/kg groups, partial responders had among the lowest normalized peripheral clonal expansion, particularly in CD8+ T cells. After ivuxolimab, CD8+ T cells had more expanded clones than CD4+ T cells on average. The antigen specificity of the peripheral T cells that underwent clonal expansion was not determined. Low levels of normalized T-cell clonal expansion were also shown by some nonresponding patients.

The trial excluded patients who had a history of autoimmune disease or who were on systemic immunosuppression. Peripheral blood for TCR sequencing was collected from all dose cohorts at baseline, on cycle 4 day 1, and on cycle 7 day 1. Samples were obtained from an open-label, multicenter, first-in-human phase I dose-escalation trial of ivuxolimab. Adults with locally advanced or metastatic melanoma, renal cell carcinoma, hepatocellular carcinoma or head and neck squamous cell carcinoma were enrolled in the trial. Before TCR sequencing, CD4+ T cells and CD8+ T cells from peripheral blood were sorted into separate populations. Genomic DNA was isolated from the sorted cells so that the TCRbeta CDR3 region could be sequenced. TCRbeta CDR3 regions were sequenced using the immunoSEQ Assay. TCRdb took over this immuneACCESS table, retaining in-frame rearrangements with V and J assigned. Such tables are incomplete; in checked studies, under half of the missing clones stem from an unresolved V gene, and the remainder is unexplained. Here the sample has approximately 60,000 clones; 65% to 85% occur a single time. Clones ranked in the top ten supply about 27% of the sample.

The chain uses TRBV5-1 and TRBJ2-7; tentative D gene TRBD2, with 5 bases matching. This specimen was CD4+ or CD8+ T cells sorted from blood, taken in a trial of the OX40 agonist ivuxolimab. This TCR derives from an adult with an advanced solid tumor such as melanoma, head and neck, liver or kidney cancer. The CDR3 has the sequence CASSLGGIREQYF. The DNA reads as follows: TGCGCCAGCAGCTTGGGAGGGATCAGGGAGCAGTACTTC.